The 3 T cell receptor beta chains below all came from one sample that was sequenced in a study of tissue T cells after allogeneic stem cell transplantation. Time point indicated: mouse harvest day 14 after allogeneic transplant. Mouse grafts combined 10^7 T-cell-depleted bone marrow cells with 10^6 splenic CD5+ T cells. TCRdb keeps only in-frame clones here, not all; method: immunoSEQ multiplex PCR. Of a few thousand clones detected, roughly 40% appear once; the ten largest clones hold roughly a quarter. Sequences were obtained from gut tissue. Receptor source: a female BALB/c mouse given C57BL/6 T cells with graft-versus-host disease after an allogeneic hematopoietic cell transplant.

This clone was found a few times. Here the gene names and germline are mouse. The sequenced fragment ends 1 residue before the CDR3 boundary, so the rest is inferred from the germline J gene. J is TRBJ2-2 and V is TRBV12-1, with TRBD1 matching over 8 bases. Germline CDR1 reads SGHSN; CDR2 reads HYEKVE. V was pared by 2 bases and J by 3 bases, with 4 bases of the junction left unmatched. CDR3 length equals 15 residues. CDR3 in amino acids: CASSPGTGHTGQLYF. The CDR3 bases that were read are TGTGCCAGCTCTCCCGGGACAGGACACACCGGGCAGCTCTAC.

This clone has more than one count but fewer than ten. Gene and germline names: mouse. Read coverage stops 1 residue before the CDR3 terminus; the germline J gene supplies the remainder. This chain joins TRBV4 and TRBJ1-6; unclear D gene. TRBJ1-6 is flagged as an ORF with uncertain function. The V end lost 4 bases, the J end lost 3 bases, and 1 base lay between the germline ends. The CDR3 contains 12 residues. The V gene's germline CDR1 is LGHDT and CDR2 YNNKQL (reference sequence). The DNA read from the CDR3 is TGTGCCAGCAGCTTCTATAATTCGCCCCTCTAC. Protein sequence: CASSFYNSPLY. The complete CDR3 protein is CASSFYNSPLYF.

In regard to this clone: The genes are named according to mouse. Read data end 1 residue before the CDR3 end; the end is taken from the germline J gene. The genes are TRBV3 and TRBJ2-4; 11 positions match TRBD2. The germline CDR1 and CDR2 sequences are SNHLY and FYNGKV (reference sequence). This CDR3 region has 15 residues. V trimming: 3 bases; J trimming: 4 bases; junction bases outside the gene matches: 3. The CDR3 region is CASSFPGLGENTLYF. Partial CDR3 DNA: TGTGCCAGCAGCTTTCCGGGACTGGGGGAAAACACCTTGTAC.